The present entry profiles one T cell receptor (beta chain) with its context. This sample is part of a study of blood T cell repertoires in COVID-19. In the authors' workflow: Nucleated cell number was recorded as an estimate derived from reference gene primer amplification. The repertoire was sequenced with immunoSEQ multiplex PCR; TCRdb's copy has only in-frame clones and lacks some. V, J and clone size were drawn from that table, and D and trimming were deduced from the DNA. The table lists around 200,000 clones, around 85% of them singletons. Sample: PBMCs or T cells enriched from blood (not recorded which). This receptor was identified in a middle-aged man who had recovered from COVID-19.

This chain's CDR3 is CASSSYGTASTDTQYF. The CDR3 DNA is TGTGCCAGCAGCTCATACGGGACAGCCAGCACAGATACGCAGTATTTT. The chain links TRBV7-3 to TRBJ2-3, with TRBD1 matching over 7 bases. The CDR3 has 16 residues. V shed 4 bases and J 0 bases; nucleotides not matched to a gene: 7. CDR1 and CDR2 from the germline V gene are SGHTA and FQGTGA.